The next 30 T cell receptor beta chains were all read from a single sample in a study of CD8+ T cells in alopecia areata. Sequencing templates came from extracted RNA that was reverse transcribed into cDNA. Profiled with immunoSEQ multiplex PCR; TCRdb holds only in-frame clones, not every one. The data contain 170,000 or so clones, 63% of them singletons. This specimen consisted of CD4+ T cells sorted from blood, obtained at week 0. All receptors come from a human donor with alopecia areata.

This clone has a single count. The chain employs TRBV2 and TRBJ2-1; TRBD2 agrees at 12 bases. With V trimmed by 8 bases and J by 10 bases, 12 bases remained unmatched. The germline CDR1 and CDR2 sequences are SNHLY and FYNNEI. This CDR3 is built from 15 residues. CDR3 residues: CASGVTSGGPEEQFF. Here the CDR3 DNA reads TGTGCCAGCGGAGTGACTAGCGGGGGCCCGGAGGAGCAGTTCTTC.

This chain connects TRBV5-1 to TRBJ1-3; D gene unclear. The CDR3 has 17 amino acids. Per germline, CDR1 SGHRS and CDR2 YFSETQ. V was clipped by 1 base and J by 4 bases, with 18 bases between them. The CDR3 nucleotides are TGCGCCAGCAGCTTGAATCCTGGGCAATCGGTGGGAAACACCATATATTTT. Amino acids: CASSLNPGQSVGNTIYF.

This sequence joins TRBV7-6 and TRBJ2-5; TRBD2 might be the D (5 bases). Germline CDR1 SGHVS, CDR2 FNYEAQ. The CDR3 runs 16 residues. Trimming pared 4 bases from V and 3 bases from J, leaving 18 bases between. This CDR3 reads CASSSEGWAEEETQYF. Here the CDR3 DNA reads TGTGCCAGCAGCTCAGAGGGTTGGGCGGAGGAAGAGACCCAGTACTTC.

The chain recombines TRBV5-1 with TRBJ2-1, with a weak D call TRBD1 (7 bases). Germline CDR1 reads SGHRS; CDR2 reads YFSETQ. The CDR3 consists of 16 residues. V lost 4 bases, J lost 9 bases, and 23 bases lay in between. CDR3 protein: CASSTSGGTDKSEQFF. The CDR3 DNA is TGCGCCAGCAGCACTAGTGGGGGGACAGATAAGAGTGAGCAGTTCTTC.

J is TRBJ2-5 and V is TRBV7-2, with D hard to call. Trimming cost V 2 bases and J 10 bases, with 11 bases left between them. Germline CDR1 SGHTA, CDR2 FQGNSA. This CDR3 region has 12 residues. The CDR3 DNA is TGTGCCAGCAGCTTAACGGAACTTTACCAGTACTTC. This gives the protein CASSLTELYQYF.

This clone was seen more than once but under ten times. The chain is built from TRBV6-5 and TRBJ2-3, with D unresolved. The CDR3 is 15 residues long. In germline, CDR1 is MNHEY, CDR2 SVGAGI. Deletions cut 0 bases from V and 0 bases from J, with 7 bases between. The CDR3 bases are TGTGCCAGCAGTTACTCGGTAACTAGCACAGATACGCAGTATTTT. As protein: CASSYSVTSTDTQYF.

The chain has TRBV2 and TRBJ1-1; no reliable D call. Germline V gene lookup returns CDR1 SNHLY and CDR2 FYNNEI. V gave up 6 bases and J gave up 1 base, with 12 bases separating them. The CDR3 runs to 14 residues. The CDR3 reads CASRPEVGNTEAFF. CDR3 coding DNA: TGTGCCAGCAGGCCCGAGGTAGGGAACACTGAAGCTTTCTTT.

V and J are TRBV29-1 and TRBJ1-1; 7 bases are shared with TRBD1. This CDR3 region has 11 residues. Per the germline V gene, CDR1 is SQVTM and CDR2 is ANQGSEA. J gave up 11 bases and V 6 bases, and 9 bases lay outside the gene matches. The CDR3 loop is CSVAQQGRAFF. In DNA, the CDR3 is TGCAGCGTCGCCCAACAGGGGAGGGCTTTCTTT.

The sample holds one count of this clone. As DNA, the CDR3 is TGCAGCGTTGGAGGGACTAGCCAGGCAGATACGCAGTATTTT. This codes for CSVGGTSQADTQYF. This chain joins TRBV29-1 and TRBJ2-3; 9 nucleotides match TRBD2. Germline assignment: CDR1 SQVTM and CDR2 ANQGSEA. This CDR3 spans 14 amino acids. Trimming took 4 bases from V and 4 from J; bases not matched to a gene: 6.

The V and J genes are TRBV29-1 and TRBJ2-1; TRBD2 is a possible D gene (5 bases). Germline CDR1 SQVTM, CDR2 ANQGSEA. The CDR3 runs 10 residues. Between the trimmed V and J ends, which lost 6 bases and 10 bases, there was a span of 10 bases. As DNA, the CDR3 is TGCAGCGTGGAGGAGGTGGAGCAGTTCTTC. Protein sequence: CSVEEVEQFF.

The gene calls are TRBV29-1 and TRBJ2-7, with D perhaps matching TRBD1 (6 bases). The V gene lost 6 bases and the J gene lost 5 bases, with 11 bases spanning the gap. Germline CDR1 reads SQVTM; CDR2 reads ANQGSEA. The CDR3 has 11 amino acids. CDR3 loop: CSVRRGNEQYF. The CDR3 DNA reads as TGCAGCGTGCGAAGGGGGAACGAGCAGTACTTC.

J is TRBJ2-7 and V is TRBV5-6; 7 bases are shared with TRBD1. This CDR3 comprises 16 residues. The germline V gene has CDR1 SGHDT and CDR2 YYEEEE. J was trimmed by 6 bases and V by 3 bases; bases with no gene match: 15. The CDR3 spells CASSSDVRTGPPEQYF. CDR3 nucleotides: TGTGCCAGCAGCTCCGACGTGCGGACAGGACCCCCCGAGCAGTACTTC.

The chain combines TRBV29-1 with TRBJ2-3; 7 positions agree with TRBD2. Germline assignment: CDR1 SQVTM and CDR2 ANQGSEA. The junction had 7 bases not matched to a gene; V was cut back by 6 bases and J by 4 bases. There are 13 residues in the CDR3. CDR3 residues: CSVKSGEADTQYF. CDR3 in DNA: TGCAGCGTAAAAAGCGGGGAGGCAGATACGCAGTATTTT.

V and J are TRBV29-1 and TRBJ1-2; D gene unclear. There are 14 residues in the CDR3. Germline V gene data show CDR1 as SQVTM and CDR2 as ANQGSEA. Between the trimmed V and J ends, which lost 1 base and 4 bases, there was a span of 13 bases. CDR3 DNA: TGCAGCGTTGAAGCAGCAAGTGAGGGCTATGGCTACACCTTC. Translating it yields CSVEAASEGYGYTF. The whole variable domain, remainder taken from reference TRBV29-1 and TRBJ1-2, is SAVISQKPSRDICQRGTSLTIQCQVDSQVTMMFWYRQQPGQSLTLIATANQGSEATYESGFVIDKFPISRPNLTFSTLTVSNMSPEDSSIYLCSVEAASEGYGYTFGSGTRLTVV.

The chain joins TRBV28 to TRBJ1-5; no clear D gene. The CDR3 is 12 amino acids. CDR1 is MDHEN, CDR2 SYDVKM, per germline. V lost 3 bases to trimming and J lost 6 bases, with 6 bases between them. CDR3 DNA: TGTGCCAGCAGTTTCCCGTTTCAGCCCCAGCATTTT. This gives the protein CASSFPFQPQHF.

This clone appeared a few times. The chain recombines TRBV30 with TRBJ1-2, with TRBD1 matching over 9 bases. V dropped 2 bases and J dropped 6; count of bases not matched to a gene: 4. The CDR3 spans 13 residues. Germline CDR1 and CDR2: GTSNPN and SVGIG (reference sequence). The CDR3 spells CAWSRGQGDGYTF. Written as DNA, the CDR3 is TGTGCCTGGAGTAGGGGACAGGGCGATGGCTACACCTTC.

The chain has TRBV30 and TRBJ2-1; 9 bases agree with TRBD1. The J segment lost 11 bases and the V segment lost 3 bases, leaving 11 bases of the junction unmatched. Germline V gene lookup returns CDR1 GTSNPN and CDR2 SVGIG (reference sequence). The CDR3 runs to 14 residues. In nucleotides, the CDR3 is TGTGCCTGGAGCGCCGGGACAGGGAATGGTAAGCAGTTCTTC. Encoded protein: CAWSAGTGNGKQFF. The full variable domain, with the rest looked up from reference TRBV30 and TRBJ2-1, is SQTIHQWPATLVQPVGSPLSLECTVEGTSNPNLYWYRQAAGRGLQLLFYSVGIGQISSEVPQNLSASRPQDRQFILSSKKLLLSDSGFYLCAWSAGTGNGKQFFGPGTRLTVL.

This sequence joins TRBV30 and TRBJ2-7; no firm D call. The ends were cut back, 1 base at V and 6 bases at J, with 10 bases in the middle. From germline, CDR1 is GTSNPN and CDR2 SVGIG (reference sequence). The CDR3 is 12 residues long. CDR3 nucleotides: TGTGCCTGGAGTGGGAAGGGCTCCGAGCAGTACTTC. Protein sequence: CAWSGKGSEQYF.

Only a few counts were recorded for this clone. V and J are TRBV27 and TRBJ1-2, with D possibly TRBD1 on 5 matching bases. Germline-derived CDR1 and CDR2 are MNHEY and SMNVEV (reference sequence). Trimming took 7 bases from V and 12 from J, leaving 24 bases between them. The CDR3 has 14 residues. CDR3 protein: CASMSRVGVGFHTF. The CDR3 region has the DNA TGTGCCAGCATGAGCAGGGTAGGGGTCGGATTCCACACCTTC.

The V call is TRBV7-2, the J call TRBJ2-5; D unresolved. From germline, CDR1 is SGHTA and CDR2 FQGNSA. V lost 1 base, J lost 5 bases, and 11 bases lay in between. The CDR3 is made up of 14 amino acids. CDR3 DNA sequence: TGTGCCAGCAGCTTAGGTCGCCACGGGGAGACCCAGTACTTC. Residues: CASSLGRHGETQYF.

The chain is built from TRBV30 and TRBJ2-3; 9 bases match TRBD1. V lost 4 bases and J lost 6; bases outside the gene matches: 14. This CDR3 contains 16 residues. Germline loops: CDR1 GTSNPN, CDR2 SVGIG (reference sequence). The CDR3 region is CAWTRPTGGDWDTQYF. CDR3 coding DNA: TGTGCCTGGACCCGCCCGACAGGGGGGGATTGGGATACGCAGTATTTT.

The count of this clone is one. V and J are TRBV25-1 and TRBJ2-7; unclear D gene. Trimming took 7 bases from V and 0 from J, leaving 4 bases between them. This CDR3 is 11 amino acids long. Per the germline V gene, CDR1 is MGHDK and CDR2 is SYGVNS. The CDR3 spells CASISSYEQYF. For the CDR3, the DNA is TGTGCCAGCATTAGCTCCTACGAGCAGTACTTC.

V usage is TRBV19 and J usage is TRBJ1-2; D unresolved. The CDR3 runs 14 residues. The germline V gene encodes CDR1 LNHDA and CDR2 SQIVND (reference sequence). Trimming took off 6 bases at V and 5 bases at J, with 16 bases between the two ends. The CDR3 loop reads CASSRTGSPYGYTF. CDR3 nucleotide sequence: TGTGCCAGTAGCAGGACGGGATCTCCATATGGCTACACCTTC.

The DNA for the CDR3 is TGCAGCGTTGCCCTAGGGGGGTTGGGGGGCAATCAGCCCCAGCATTTT. As protein: CSVALGGLGGNQPQHF. This sequence joins TRBV29-1 and TRBJ1-5, with D possibly being TRBD1 (6 bases). In germline, CDR1 is SQVTM, CDR2 ANQGSEA. This CDR3 spans 16 amino acids. The ends were cut back, 4 bases at V and 2 bases at J, with 18 bases in the middle.

The CDR3: CASSVSDRRDYGYTF. CDR3 nucleotides: TGTGCCAGCAGCGTCTCGGACAGAAGAGACTATGGCTACACCTTC. The chain has TRBV9 and TRBJ1-2; D might be TRBD1 (6 bases). The CDR3 has 15 residues. Germline CDR1 is SGDLS and CDR2 is YYNGEE. Trimming removed 2 bases from V and 3 bases from J, with 14 bases in between.

V gene TRBV25-1 combines with J gene TRBJ2-1; D may be TRBD2 (7 bases). Trimming removed 8 bases from V and 7 bases from J, with 21 bases in between. Germline V gene lookup returns CDR1 MGHDK and CDR2 SYGVNS. The CDR3 has 15 amino acids. CDR3 sequence reads: CASGAPGGAPNEQFF. Here the CDR3 DNA reads TGTGCCAGCGGTGCCCCTGGGGGGGCACCTAATGAGCAGTTCTTC.

The V and J genes are TRBV5-1 and TRBJ2-1; unclear D gene. Trimming stripped 4 bases from V and 0 bases from J, with 8 bases between. The CDR3 is made up of 14 amino acids. The germline CDR1 and CDR2 sequences are SGHRS and YFSETQ. The CDR3 nucleotides read TGCGCCAGCAGCACCCCAGGCTCCTACAATGAGCAGTTCTTC. Translated: CASSTPGSYNEQFF.

This chain links TRBV30 with TRBJ1-4, with D tentatively TRBD1 (5 bases). The CDR3 is 13 residues long. Germline values: CDR1 GTSNPN, CDR2 SVGIG (reference sequence). Trimming took off 2 bases at V and 4 bases at J, with 8 bases between the two ends. The CDR3 protein is CAWSRQFNEKLFF. DNA of the CDR3: TGTGCCTGGAGTAGACAGTTTAATGAAAAACTGTTTTTT.

This clone was seen a handful of times. This same CDR3 is encoded by further DNA sequences in the sample. The chain joins TRBV9 to TRBJ2-3; no definite D call. Germline-derived CDR1 and CDR2 are SGDLS and YYNGEE. Trimming stripped 0 bases from V and 0 bases from J, with 2 bases between. The CDR3 is made up of 13 amino acids. CDR3 sequence reads: CASSVDSTDTQYF. CDR3 sequence (DNA): TGTGCCAGCAGCGTAGACAGCACAGATACGCAGTATTTT.

The chain joins TRBV11-2 to TRBJ1-1; possibly TRBD1 for D (5 bases). V was pared by 3 bases and J by 7 bases, with 12 bases between. The CDR3 length is 13 residues. Germline V gene lookup returns CDR1 SGHAT and CDR2 FQNNGV. CDR3 sequence: CASSLGQGIEAFF. The CDR3 DNA reads TGTGCCAGCAGCTTGGGGCAGGGTATTGAAGCTTTCTTT.